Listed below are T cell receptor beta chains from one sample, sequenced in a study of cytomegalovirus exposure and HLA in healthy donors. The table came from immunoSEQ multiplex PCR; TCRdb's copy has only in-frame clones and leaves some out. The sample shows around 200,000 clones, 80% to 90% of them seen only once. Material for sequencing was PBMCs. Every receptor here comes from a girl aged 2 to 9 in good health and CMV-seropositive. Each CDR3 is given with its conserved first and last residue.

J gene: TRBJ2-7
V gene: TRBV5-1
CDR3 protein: CASSGGLAGTGLEQYF

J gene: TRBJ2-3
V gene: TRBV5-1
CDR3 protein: CASSGTGVGDTQYF

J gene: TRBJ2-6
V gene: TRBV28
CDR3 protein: CASSIQGTGANVLTF

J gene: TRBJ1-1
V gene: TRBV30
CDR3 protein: CAWLGRRNTEAFF

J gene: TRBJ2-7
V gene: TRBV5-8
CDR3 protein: CATIPTGKNEQYF

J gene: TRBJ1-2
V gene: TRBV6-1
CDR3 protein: CASSEGGQGYYGYTF

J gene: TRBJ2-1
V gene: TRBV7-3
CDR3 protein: CASSLTPQVNYNEQFF

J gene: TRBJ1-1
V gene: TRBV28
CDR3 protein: CASRQGPRNTEAFF

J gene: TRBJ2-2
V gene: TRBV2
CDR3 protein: CASSDLAGELFF

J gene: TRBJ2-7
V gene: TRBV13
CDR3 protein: CASSFPGSPEGQYF

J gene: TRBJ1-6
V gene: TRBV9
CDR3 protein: CASSVSGQNNSPLHF